The sequence of this TCR beta chain was determined in a study of blood T cell repertoires in COVID-19. Clones were sequenced by immunoSEQ multiplex PCR, and TCRdb holds only the in-frame ones, with some missing. The sample holds tens of thousands of clones, 75% to 95% seen once. Sample: peripheral blood. This clonotype was obtained from a human donor in a cohort sampled during active COVID-19.

DNA of the CDR3: TGTGCCAGCAGTGAGGATAGGACAGCGGCAGCAGATACGCAGTATTTT. This sequence encodes CASSEDRTAAADTQYF. The V and J genes are TRBV2 and TRBJ2-3; weak D call: TRBD1 (6 bases). V lost 3 bases, J lost 4 bases, and 17 bases lay in between. CDR3 length equals 16 residues. Germline lookup yields CDR1 SNHLY and CDR2 FYNNEI.